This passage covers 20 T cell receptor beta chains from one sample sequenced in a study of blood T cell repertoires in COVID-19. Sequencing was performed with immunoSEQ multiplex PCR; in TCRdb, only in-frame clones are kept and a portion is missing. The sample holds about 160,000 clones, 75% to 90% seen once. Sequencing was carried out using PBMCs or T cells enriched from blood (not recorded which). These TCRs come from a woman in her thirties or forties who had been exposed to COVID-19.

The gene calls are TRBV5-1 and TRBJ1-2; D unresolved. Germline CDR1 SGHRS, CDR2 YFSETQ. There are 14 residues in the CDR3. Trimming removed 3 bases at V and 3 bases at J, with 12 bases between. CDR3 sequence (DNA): TGCGCCAGCAGCTCATTGACTGGAGACTATGGCTACACCTTC. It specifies CASSSLTGDYGYTF.

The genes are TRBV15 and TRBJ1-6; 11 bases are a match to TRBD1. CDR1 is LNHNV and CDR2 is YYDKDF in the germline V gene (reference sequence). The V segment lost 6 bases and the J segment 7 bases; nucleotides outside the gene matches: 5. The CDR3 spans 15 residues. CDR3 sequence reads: CATRRDRGDNSPLHF. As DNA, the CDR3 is TGTGCCACCAGAAGGGACAGGGGGGACAATTCACCCCTCCACTTT.

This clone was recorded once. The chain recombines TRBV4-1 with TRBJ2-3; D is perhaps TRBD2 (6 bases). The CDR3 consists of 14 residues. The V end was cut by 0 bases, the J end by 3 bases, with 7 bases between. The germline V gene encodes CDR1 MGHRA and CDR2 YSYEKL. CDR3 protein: CASSQDRGTDTQYF. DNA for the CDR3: TGCGCCAGCAGCCAAGATCGGGGGACAGATACGCAGTATTTT.

The CDR3 loop is CASSPSDSYLNTGELFF. The CDR3 DNA follows: TGCGCCAGCAGCCCCTCGGACAGCTACCTGAACACCGGGGAGCTGTTTTTT. V is TRBV10-1 and J is TRBJ2-2; possibly TRBD1 for D (6 bases). The germline gives CDR1 WNHNN, CDR2 SYGVQD (reference sequence). This CDR3 spans 17 amino acids. Deletions cut 6 bases from V and 1 base from J, with 18 bases between.

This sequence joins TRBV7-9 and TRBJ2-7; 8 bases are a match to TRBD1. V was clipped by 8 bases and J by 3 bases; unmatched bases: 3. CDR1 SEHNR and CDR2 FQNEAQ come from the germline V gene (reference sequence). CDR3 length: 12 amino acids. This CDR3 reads CASAGGIYEQYF. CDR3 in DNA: TGTGCCAGCGCAGGGGGCATCTACGAGCAGTACTTC.

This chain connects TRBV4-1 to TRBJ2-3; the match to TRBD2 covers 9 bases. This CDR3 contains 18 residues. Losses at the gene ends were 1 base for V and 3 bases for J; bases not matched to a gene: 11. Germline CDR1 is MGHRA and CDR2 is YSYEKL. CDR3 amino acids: CASSQAGGGLAGTDTQYF. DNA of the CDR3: TGCGCCAGCAGCCAAGCAGGGGGGGGGCTAGCGGGAACAGATACGCAGTATTTT.

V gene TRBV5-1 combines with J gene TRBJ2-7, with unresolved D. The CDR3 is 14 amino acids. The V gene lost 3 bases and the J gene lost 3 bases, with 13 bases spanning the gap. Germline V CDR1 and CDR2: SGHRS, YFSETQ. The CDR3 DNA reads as TGCGCCAGCAGCTCCTTAGCAACGGTCTACGAGCAGTACTTC. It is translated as CASSSLATVYEQYF.

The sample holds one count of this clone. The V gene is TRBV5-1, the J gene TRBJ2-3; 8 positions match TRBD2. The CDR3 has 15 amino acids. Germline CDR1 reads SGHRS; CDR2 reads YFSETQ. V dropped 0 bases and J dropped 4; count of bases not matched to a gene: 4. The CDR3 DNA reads TGCGCCAGCAGCTTGGGCGGGGGGTCCTCAGATACGCAGTATTTT. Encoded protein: CASSLGGGSSDTQYF.

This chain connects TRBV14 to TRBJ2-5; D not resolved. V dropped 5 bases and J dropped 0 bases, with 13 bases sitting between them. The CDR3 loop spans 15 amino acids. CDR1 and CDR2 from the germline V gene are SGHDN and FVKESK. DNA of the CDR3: TGTGCCAGCAGCACCATTAAAGGAGACCAAGAGACCCAGTACTTC. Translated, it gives CASSTIKGDQETQYF.

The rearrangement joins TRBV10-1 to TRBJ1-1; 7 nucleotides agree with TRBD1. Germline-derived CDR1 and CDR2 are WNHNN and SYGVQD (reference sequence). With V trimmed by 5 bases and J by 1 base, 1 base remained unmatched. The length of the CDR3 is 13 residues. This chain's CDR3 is CASSRDRNTEAFF. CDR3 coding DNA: TGCGCCAGCAGTCGGGACAGGAACACTGAAGCTTTCTTT.

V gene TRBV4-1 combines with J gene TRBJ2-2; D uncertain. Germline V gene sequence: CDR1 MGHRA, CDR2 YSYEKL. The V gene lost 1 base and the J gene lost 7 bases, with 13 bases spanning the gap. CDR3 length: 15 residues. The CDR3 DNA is TGCGCCAGCAGCCAAGTGGTCAGTACCGTCGGGGAGCTGTTTTTT. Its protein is CASSQVVSTVGELFF.

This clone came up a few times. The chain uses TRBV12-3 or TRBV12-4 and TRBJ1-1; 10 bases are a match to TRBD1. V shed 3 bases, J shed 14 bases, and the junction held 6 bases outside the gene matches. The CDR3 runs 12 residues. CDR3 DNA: TGTGCCAGCAGTTTCTCAGACAGGGGGCTATTCTTT. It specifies CASSFSDRGLFF.

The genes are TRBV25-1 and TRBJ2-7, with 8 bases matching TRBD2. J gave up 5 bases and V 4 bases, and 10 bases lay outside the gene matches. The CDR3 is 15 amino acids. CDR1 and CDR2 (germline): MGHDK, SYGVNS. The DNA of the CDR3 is TGTGCCAGCAGTGGGGGACTAGGCGGGAGCCACGAGCAGTACTTC. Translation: CASSGGLGGSHEQYF.

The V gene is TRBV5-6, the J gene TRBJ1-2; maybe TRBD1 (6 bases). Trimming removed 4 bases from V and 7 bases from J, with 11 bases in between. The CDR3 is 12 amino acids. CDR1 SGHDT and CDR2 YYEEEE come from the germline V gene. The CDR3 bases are TGTGCCAGCAGCGGACGGGGGGCTGGCTACACCTTC. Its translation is CASSGRGAGYTF.

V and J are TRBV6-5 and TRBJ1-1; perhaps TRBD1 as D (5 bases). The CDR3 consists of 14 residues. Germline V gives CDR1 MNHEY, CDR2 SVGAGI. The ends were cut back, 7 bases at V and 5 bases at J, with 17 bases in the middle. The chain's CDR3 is CASNNPGGRTEAFF. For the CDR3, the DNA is TGTGCCAGCAACAACCCGGGGGGTCGGACTGAAGCTTTCTTT.

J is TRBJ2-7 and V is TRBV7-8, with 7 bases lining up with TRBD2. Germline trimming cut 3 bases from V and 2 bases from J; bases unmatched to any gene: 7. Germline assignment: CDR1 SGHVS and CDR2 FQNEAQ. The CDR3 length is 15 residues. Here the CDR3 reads CASSFQRGRPYEQYF. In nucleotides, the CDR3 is TGTGCCAGCAGCTTTCAGCGGGGCCGCCCCTACGAGCAGTACTTC.

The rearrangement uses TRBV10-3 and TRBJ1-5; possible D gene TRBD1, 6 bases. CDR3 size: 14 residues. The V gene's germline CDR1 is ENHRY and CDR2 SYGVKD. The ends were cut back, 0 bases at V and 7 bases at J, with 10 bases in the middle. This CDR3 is CAISESQGGQPQHF. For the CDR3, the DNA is TGTGCCATCAGTGAGTCACAGGGTGGCCAGCCCCAGCATTTT.

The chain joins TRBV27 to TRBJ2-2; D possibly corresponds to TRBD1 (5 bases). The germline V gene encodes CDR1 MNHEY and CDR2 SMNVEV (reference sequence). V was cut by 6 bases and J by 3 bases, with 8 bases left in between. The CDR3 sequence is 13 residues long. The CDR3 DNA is TGTGCCAGCAGGGGGCTCGACACCGGGGAGCTGTTTTTT. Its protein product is CASRGLDTGELFF.

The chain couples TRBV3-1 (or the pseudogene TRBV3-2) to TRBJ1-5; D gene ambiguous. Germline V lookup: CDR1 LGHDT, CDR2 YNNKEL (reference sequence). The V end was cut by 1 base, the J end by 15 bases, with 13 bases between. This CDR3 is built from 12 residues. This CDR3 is CASSQGISQRHF. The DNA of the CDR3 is TGTGCCAGCAGCCAAGGGATTTCCCAGCGGCATTTT.

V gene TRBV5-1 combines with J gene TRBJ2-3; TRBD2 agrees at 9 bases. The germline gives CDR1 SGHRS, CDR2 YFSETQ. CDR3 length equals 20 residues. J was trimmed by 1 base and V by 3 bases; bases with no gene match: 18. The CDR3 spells CASSSIGLATLITRTDTQYF. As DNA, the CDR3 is TGCGCCAGCAGCTCGATAGGACTAGCGACATTAATCACCCGCACAGATACGCAGTATTTT.